This note documents a single T cell receptor beta chain sequence. This sample is drawn from a study of blood T cell repertoires in COVID-19. The CDR3 runs to 15 residues. CDR1 SGHRS and CDR2 YFSETQ come from the germline V gene. Trimming at V came to 4 bases and at J to 4 bases, leaving 7 bases not matched to a gene. Sequencing used immunoSEQ multiplex PCR; TCRdb keeps in-frame clones, though not all of them. Among 100,000 to 150,000 clones, approximately 90% were seen once, and the ten largest hold about 4.1%. Sequencing input: peripheral blood. V gene TRBV5-1 combines with J gene TRBJ2-2; 7 bases agree with TRBD2. The source is a man in his 60s with COVID-19, enrolled during active disease. The CDR3 region is CASSPRLATTGELFF. The CDR3 nucleotides are TGCGCCAGCAGCCCGAGACTAGCAACCACCGGGGAGCTGTTTTTT.